This TCR beta chain was observed in a study of blood T cell repertoires in COVID-19. Sequencing used immunoSEQ multiplex PCR; TCRdb keeps in-frame clones, though not all of them. The profile shows 200,000 to 300,000 clones, roughly 86% of them singletons. With 4 bases removed from V and 4 bases from J, the gap between germline ends came to 2 bases. The CDR3 length is 11 residues. Germline CDR1 and CDR2: MNHEY and SVGEGT. The TCR was taken from a woman under 30 who had recovered from COVID-19. This chain links TRBV6-2 or TRBV6-3 with TRBJ2-1; D not resolved. The sequenced sample was PBMCs or T cells enriched from blood (not recorded which). The CDR3 protein is CASSLYNEQFF. CDR3 nucleotides: TGTGCCAGCAGTTTATACAATGAGCAGTTCTTC.